In this sample, the clone carrying this T cell receptor (beta chain) turned up once. Primers included in the PCR were 60 Vbeta and 13 Jbeta primers. Only in-frame clones appear in the TCRdb table, and some are missing; sequencing was by immunoSEQ multiplex PCR. The sample lists approximately 150,000 clones, roughly 79% seen once, with over 0.95% in the top ten. The record originates from a study of cytomegalovirus exposure and HLA in healthy donors. The CDR3 contains 13 residues. V was pared by 5 bases and J by 4 bases, with 10 bases between. CDR1 is MNHEY, CDR2 SMNVEV, per germline (reference sequence).

The material sequenced was PBMCs. This chain uses TRBV27 with TRBJ2-3, with D possibly being TRBD2 (6 bases). This receptor was taken from a woman aged 40 to 50 in good health and CMV-seronegative. CDR3 sequence reads: CASSRPGADTQYF. DNA for the CDR3: TGTGCCAGCAGTCGCCCGGGGGCAGATACGCAGTATTTT.